This TCR beta chain emerged from a study of cytomegalovirus exposure and HLA in healthy donors. Regarding the study as a whole: Reported results showed that the classifier diagnosed cytomegalovirus status with high specificity and sensitivity.

Use of 60 Vbeta and 13 Jbeta primers characterized the PCR. Sequencing used immunoSEQ multiplex PCR; TCRdb keeps in-frame clones, though not all of them. The sample lists 60,000 to 80,000 clones, roughly 84% occurring once. With regard to this clone: Its matching antigen is unknown.

Sequencing was performed on PBMCs. The TCR originated in a woman in her 30s in good health and CMV-seronegative.

DNA for the CDR3: TGTGCCAGCGGGGGACGGACAGGGAACACTGAAGCTTTCTTT. Its translation: CASGGRTGNTEAFF. The chain joins TRBV6-4 to TRBJ1-1; 7 bases are shared with TRBD1. The CDR3 spans 14 residues. The V and J ends lost 8 bases and 1 base, in that order; junction bases with no gene match: 7. Per the germline V gene, CDR1 is MRHNA and CDR2 is SNTAGT.